This TCR beta chain derives from a study of shared clonotypes between healthy human individuals. Study results and caveats: The genetic and exposure-history diversity represented was limited by few donors. Rarefaction demonstrated incomplete sorted-subset sequencing despite large depth. All-four-donor shared clonotypes had higher generation probabilities than non-shared clonotypes did.

In replicate PCRs of sorted subsets, approximately 210 ng DNA, 29,000 or so T cell genomes, was used. Profiled with immunoSEQ multiplex PCR; TCRdb holds only in-frame clones, not every one. The sample lists about 95,000 clones; 67% were seen once. Worth noting for this clone: Its antigen is as yet unknown.

This CDR3 spans 13 amino acids. With 5 bases removed from V and 0 bases from J, the gap between germline ends came to 8 bases. CDR1 and CDR2 (germline): SGHVS, FQNEAQ. Sequenced sample: memory CD8+ T cells sorted from blood. Subset specified: CD45RO+ cells pooled with CCR7-negative TemRA cells. This rearrangement joins TRBV7-8 to TRBJ2-7; no firm D call. This TCR was recovered from a man between 25 and 39 years old in good health. Written as DNA, the CDR3 is TGTGCCAGCAGCCCAGAGGCCTCCTACGAGCAGTACTTC. Translation gives CASSPEASYEQYF.